The 29 T cell receptor beta chains below all came from one sample that was sequenced in a study of blood T cell repertoires in COVID-19. Assay: immunoSEQ multiplex PCR; the TCRdb copy retains only in-frame clones and omits some. The sample consists of about 240,000 clones, around 89% of them appearing once. The sample taken for sequencing was PBMCs or T cells enriched from blood (not recorded which). These TCRs come from a woman aged 25 to 45 who had recovered from COVID-19.

This clone has a handful of counts. This sequence joins TRBV9 and TRBJ1-5; no definite D call. CDR1 and CDR2 from the germline V gene are SGDLS and YYNGEE. This CDR3 is 13 amino acids long. The germline V and J ends were trimmed by 0 bases and 9 bases, with 10 bases remaining between them. The CDR3 spells CASSVEAGRPQHF. DNA of the CDR3: TGTGCCAGCAGCGTAGAGGCTGGGAGGCCCCAGCATTTT. The entire variable domain, with the rest obtained from reference TRBV9 and TRBJ1-5, is as follows: DSGVTQTPKHLITATGQRVTLRCSPRSGDLSVYWYQQSLDQGLQFLIQYYNGEERAKGNILERFSAQQFPDLHSELNLSSLELGDSALYFCASSVEAGRPQHFGDGTRLSIL.

For this clone: A read error may account for a junction end that differs from germline. The chain uses TRBV5-4 and TRBJ2-1; the D gene is possibly TRBD2 (6 bases). The length of the CDR3 is 14 residues. Germline values: CDR1 SGHNT, CDR2 YYREEE (reference sequence). The CDR3 DNA sequence: TGTGCCAGCAGCCCCAATACTATTACCGAAGGCGGGGTCTTC. Translating gives CASSPNTITEGGVF.

This clone has a single count. This chain links TRBV3-1 (or the pseudogene TRBV3-2) with TRBJ2-7; 9 bases fit TRBD2. The germline CDR1 and CDR2 sequences are LGHDT and YNNKEL (reference sequence). The CDR3 is 14 amino acids. The V and J ends lost 1 base and 4 bases, in that order; junction bases with no gene match: 2. CDR3 loop: CASSQGTSAYEQYF. In nucleotides, the CDR3 is TGTGCCAGCAGCCAAGGGACTAGCGCTTACGAGCAGTACTTC.

DNA of the CDR3: TGTGCCAGTGGCGACAGGGGGGAAACTGAAGCTTTCTTT. It translates to CASGDRGETEAFF. The J gene is TRBJ1-1, the V gene TRBV19; 9 positions agree with TRBD1. The CDR3 is 13 amino acids. Germline V gives CDR1 LNHDA, CDR2 SQIVND (reference sequence). The J segment lost 5 bases and the V segment lost 8 bases, leaving 6 bases of the junction unmatched.

This rearrangement joins TRBV7-3 to TRBJ2-2; tentatively, D is TRBD1 (8 bases). Germline CDR1 is SGHTA and CDR2 is FQGTGA. The CDR3 consists of 17 residues. V lost 5 bases and J lost 0, with 16 bases in between. The CDR3 protein is CASSQREGQANTGELFF. CDR3 bases: TGTGCCAGCAGCCAAAGGGAGGGACAGGCGAACACCGGGGAGCTGTTTTTT. Drawing the rest from reference TRBV7-3 and TRBJ2-2, the complete variable domain is GAGVSQTPSNKVTEKGKYVELRCDPISGHTALYWYRQSLGQGPEFLIYFQGTGAADDSGLPNDRFFAVRPEGSVSTLKIQRTERGDSAVYLCASSQREGQANTGELFFGEGSRLTVL.

This clone has only one observation. The CDR3 nucleotides are TGTGCCAGCAGCTTATTACTAGCGGGCTCCTACAATGAGCAGTTCTTC. This codes for CASSLLLAGSYNEQFF. This chain uses TRBV7-9 with TRBJ2-1; 9 bases align to TRBD2. Losses at the gene ends were 2 bases for V and 0 bases for J; bases not matched to a gene: 2. Germline CDR1 and CDR2: SEHNR and FQNEAQ (reference sequence). This CDR3 contains 16 residues.

This clone appeared a single time. The chain employs TRBV15 and TRBJ2-4, with a weak D call TRBD1 (6 bases). Trimming stripped 1 base from V and 4 bases from J, with 11 bases between. This CDR3 comprises 15 residues. CDR1 is LNHNV and CDR2 is YYDKDF in the germline V gene (reference sequence). DNA for the CDR3: TGTGCCACCAGCAGAGGAGGAACAGGGAAAAACATTCAGTACTTC. The encoded protein is CATSRGGTGKNIQYF.

This chain joins TRBV9 and TRBJ2-3, with TRBD1 identical over 10 bases. The CDR3 runs 16 residues. In germline, CDR1 is SGDLS, CDR2 YYNGEE. The V gene end was trimmed by 3 bases and the J gene end by 2 bases; junction bases not matched to a gene: 6. CDR3 sequence (DNA): TGTGCCAGCAGCGGGAGACAGGGGGCATACACAGATACGCAGTATTTT. Translated, it gives CASSGRQGAYTDTQYF. The entire variable domain, with the rest obtained from reference TRBV9 and TRBJ2-3, is as follows: DSGVTQTPKHLITATGQRVTLRCSPRSGDLSVYWYQQSLDQGLQFLIQYYNGEERAKGNILERFSAQQFPDLHSELNLSSLELGDSALYFCASSGRQGAYTDTQYFGPGTRLTVL.

This sequence joins TRBV18 and TRBJ2-1; 8 bases fit TRBD2. V was pared by 3 bases and J by 10 bases, with 8 bases of the junction left unmatched. Germline CDR1 KGHSH, CDR2 LQKENI. This CDR3 is built from 14 residues. The DNA for the CDR3 is TGTGCCAGCTCACCGCCCGGACTAGCATACGAGCAGTTCTTC. This translates into CASSPPGLAYEQFF.

This clone was picked up a small number of times. CDR3 amino acids: CASGERGGGYTF. The CDR3 coding sequence is TGTGCCAGCGGCGAGCGCGGTGGTGGCTACACCTTC. This chain uses TRBV6-4 with TRBJ1-2, with D hard to call. The CDR3 sequence is 12 residues long. The V and J ends lost 8 bases and 7 bases respectively, with 14 bases between them. Germline V gives CDR1 MRHNA, CDR2 SNTAGT.

The chain couples TRBV19 to TRBJ1-4; 7 nucleotides align to TRBD1. Germline V gene sequence: CDR1 LNHDA, CDR2 SQIVND (reference sequence). This CDR3 is 14 amino acids long. V trimming: 3 bases; J trimming: 4 bases; junction bases outside the gene matches: 2. The CDR3: CASSIDRDNEKLFF. The CDR3 DNA is TGTGCCAGTAGTATCGACAGGGATAATGAAAAACTGTTTTTT.

This chain connects TRBV5-1 to TRBJ2-3, with TRBD2 matching 13 bases. The CDR3 runs to 19 residues. Losses at the gene ends were 4 bases for V and 6 bases for J; bases not matched to a gene: 17. Germline lookup yields CDR1 SGHRS and CDR2 YFSETQ. The DNA for the CDR3 is TGCGCCAGCAGCCCGGTACTAGCGGGAGGGCCTTTTACTTTGGATACGCAGTATTTT. It codes for CASSPVLAGGPFTLDTQYF.

The V call is TRBV11-2, the J call TRBJ2-6, with no clear D. With 6 bases removed from V and 0 bases from J, the gap between germline ends came to 15 bases. This CDR3 is 17 amino acids long. The germline CDR1 and CDR2 sequences are SGHAT and FQNNGV. The CDR3 reads CASSPVLRYSGANVLTF. CDR3 bases: TGTGCCAGCAGTCCTGTATTGAGGTACTCTGGGGCCAACGTCCTGACTTTC.

The CDR3 here is CASRPGTGFYGYTF. CDR3 nucleotide sequence: TGTGCCAGCAGGCCCGGGACAGGGTTCTATGGCTACACCTTC. The chain has TRBV6-5 and TRBJ1-2; 9 nucleotides align to TRBD1. The CDR3 is 14 amino acids. CDR1 is MNHEY and CDR2 is SVGAGI in the germline V gene. J lost 4 bases, V lost 6 bases, and 6 bases had no gene match.

J is TRBJ1-6 and V is TRBV7-2; the match to TRBD1 covers 7 bases. The CDR3 is 14 amino acids. With 5 bases clipped from V and 10 bases from J, the junction kept 8 bases outside the gene matches. Germline V gives CDR1 SGHTA, CDR2 FQGNSA. For the CDR3, the DNA is TGTGCCAGCAGCCAAGAAGGGGGCCACTCACCCCTCCACTTT. Protein: CASSQEGGHSPLHF.

This sequence joins TRBV5-1 and TRBJ1-1; the D is unclear. V was clipped by 1 base and J by 0 bases, with 10 bases between them. Germline values: CDR1 SGHRS, CDR2 YFSETQ. There are 15 residues in the CDR3. CDR3 in DNA: TGCGCCAGCAGCTTGTCGGTGGGCCTGAACACTGAAGCTTTCTTT. Amino acid sequence: CASSLSVGLNTEAFF.

This clone was detected only a few times. The chain carries TRBV3-1 (or the pseudogene TRBV3-2) and TRBJ1-2; D remains unclear. Trimming left V 6 bases short and J 0 bases short, with 8 bases between. There are 13 residues in the CDR3. Germline V gene sequence: CDR1 LGHDT, CDR2 YNNKEL (reference sequence). DNA of the CDR3: TGTGCCAGCAGTAAAACAGCTAACTATGGCTACACCTTC. Its protein product is CASSKTANYGYTF.

The chain links TRBV13 to TRBJ1-2; D may be TRBD1 (5 bases). V dropped 5 bases and J dropped 4 bases, with 11 bases sitting between them. The germline V gene encodes CDR1 PRHDT and CDR2 FYEKMQ (reference sequence). The CDR3 sequence is 13 residues long. The CDR3 region is CASSIAGIYGYTF. The CDR3 DNA follows: TGTGCCAGCAGCATAGCAGGGATCTATGGCTACACCTTC.

The chain links TRBV6-6 to TRBJ1-2, with 8 bases that match TRBD1. CDR1 MNHNY and CDR2 SVGAGI come from the germline V gene (reference sequence). V shed 7 bases, J shed 3 bases, and the junction held 10 bases outside the gene matches. The CDR3 extends over 15 amino acids. This chain's CDR3 is CASIETTGVYYGYTF. In DNA form, the CDR3 reads TGTGCCAGCATTGAGACGACAGGGGTTTACTATGGCTACACCTTC.

V and J are TRBV11-2 and TRBJ1-2, with D maybe TRBD1 (6 bases). CDR1 and CDR2 (germline): SGHAT, FQNNGV. This CDR3 region has 15 residues. V was cut by 5 bases and J by 0 bases, with 13 bases left in between. The CDR3 protein is CASSLTGTPNYGYTF. The CDR3 DNA reads TGTGCCAGCAGCCTTACAGGGACCCCTAACTATGGCTACACCTTC. Full variable domain (rest looked up from reference TRBV11-2 and TRBJ1-2): EAGVAQSPRYKIIEKRQSVAFWCNPISGHATLYWYQQILGQGPKLLIQFQNNGVVDDSQLPKDRFSAERLKGVDSTLKIQPAKLEDSAVYLCASSLTGTPNYGYTFGSGTRLTVV.

This sequence joins TRBV28 and TRBJ1-3; TRBD1 aligns across 10 bases. Germline V gene data show CDR1 as MDHEN and CDR2 as SYDVKM. V lost 5 bases to trimming and J lost 5 bases; unmatched junction nucleotides: 6. The CDR3 totals 15 residues. The CDR3 loop is CASSKDRGHRNTIYF. The CDR3 DNA follows: TGTGCCAGCAGTAAAGACAGGGGGCATCGAAACACCATATATTTT.

In this sample, this clone turned up a few times. The chain carries TRBV19 and TRBJ1-5; D unclear. The V gene lost 4 bases and the J gene lost 0 bases, with 7 bases spanning the gap. This CDR3 has 14 residues. The V gene's germline CDR1 is LNHDA and CDR2 SQIVND (reference sequence). CDR3 sequence reads: CASSSSYSNQPQHF. CDR3 DNA sequence: TGTGCCAGTAGTAGTTCTTATAGCAATCAGCCCCAGCATTTT.

In this sample, this clone turned up a few times. The V gene is TRBV7-2, the J gene TRBJ2-1; 11 bases agree with TRBD2. V lost 5 bases, J lost 5 bases, and 5 bases stayed unmatched. This CDR3 is 15 amino acids long. Germline V gene sequence: CDR1 SGHTA, CDR2 FQGNSA. CDR3 residues: CASSKASGGHNEQFF. Written as DNA, the CDR3 is TGTGCCAGCAGCAAAGCTAGCGGGGGGCACAATGAGCAGTTCTTC.

The chain has TRBV10-3 and TRBJ1-5; D gene ambiguous. Per germline, CDR1 ENHRY and CDR2 SYGVKD. CDR3 size: 15 residues. The V gene lost 6 bases and the J gene lost 2 bases, with 14 bases spanning the gap. The CDR3 is CAISPGRGGNQPQHF. For the CDR3, the DNA is TGTGCCATCAGCCCGGGGAGAGGTGGCAATCAGCCCCAGCATTTT.

The genes are TRBV2 and TRBJ2-1, with TRBD2 as a possible D gene (6 bases). The germline V and J ends were trimmed by 7 bases and 1 base, with 14 bases remaining between them. The CDR3 totals 15 residues. Per the germline V gene, CDR1 is SNHLY and CDR2 is FYNNEI. The CDR3 spells CASIARDLSYNEQFF. The CDR3 DNA reads TGTGCCAGCATCGCGAGGGACTTGTCCTACAATGAGCAGTTCTTC. Full variable domain (rest looked up from reference TRBV2 and TRBJ2-1): EPEVTQTPSHQVTQMGQEVILRCVPISNHLYFYWYRQILGQKVEFLVSFYNNEISEKSEIFDDQFSVERPDGSNFTLKIRSTKLEDSAMYFCASIARDLSYNEQFFGPGTRLTVL.

The chain has TRBV7-2 and TRBJ1-1; D may be TRBD1 (5 bases). The CDR3 is 14 residues long. Germline CDR1 reads SGHTA; CDR2 reads FQGNSA. Trimming took off 5 bases at V and 3 bases at J, with 13 bases between the two ends. The CDR3 loop reads CASSAPTAYTEAFF. In nucleotides, the CDR3 is TGTGCCAGCAGCGCCCCGACAGCTTACACTGAAGCTTTCTTT.

The chain combines TRBV30 with TRBJ2-1; maybe TRBD2 (5 bases). The germline V and J ends were trimmed by 2 bases and 0 bases, with 11 bases remaining between them. This CDR3 contains 15 residues. Germline V gives CDR1 GTSNPN, CDR2 SVGIG (reference sequence). CDR3 coding DNA: TGTGCCTGGAGTCTCGGCGGGCGCTCCTACAATGAGCAGTTCTTC. The encoded protein is CAWSLGGRSYNEQFF.

This clone is a singleton in its sample. V and J are TRBV14 and TRBJ2-7; D not resolved. Germline CDR1 and CDR2: SGHDN and FVKESK. The V end lost 0 bases, the J end lost 7 bases, and 13 bases lay between the germline ends. This CDR3 comprises 14 residues. CDR3: CASSQDLAFGEQYF. Here the CDR3 DNA reads TGTGCCAGCAGCCAAGACCTCGCCTTCGGGGAGCAGTACTTC.

About this clone itself: The identical CDR3 is also encoded by other nucleotide sequences in the sample. The chain combines TRBV9 with TRBJ2-1, with TRBD2 matching over 10 bases. From germline, CDR1 is SGDLS and CDR2 YYNGEE. This CDR3 is 16 amino acids long. With 4 bases clipped from V and 1 base from J, the junction kept 5 bases outside the gene matches. The CDR3 region is CASSPPSGSSYNEQFF. CDR3 sequence (DNA): TGTGCCAGCAGCCCTCCTAGCGGGAGTTCCTACAATGAGCAGTTCTTC.